The 2 T cell receptor beta chains listed next were all sequenced from one sample in a study of human T cells and chemical hapten exposure. One entry per CDR3 protein, called by TCRdb with MiXCR from the RACE reads. The table shows approximately 41,000 distinct CDR3 sequences, with 7.5% to 9% occurring only once. Time point defined: pre-sensitization, week 0. Treatment noted: therapeutic diphenylcyclopropenone sensitization with weekly scalp DPC. Sequenced material: whole blood, taken in connection with sensitization to the hapten diphenylcyclopropenone (DPC). These receptors were obtained from a woman between 45 and 60 years old with alopecia areata. Some clones in this sample may be carry-over from other donors' samples.

This clonotype was detected a few times. V usage is TRBV6-5 and J usage is TRBJ2-5; D is possibly TRBD2 (6 bases). Trimming took 0 bases from V and 4 from J, leaving 12 bases between them. CDR1 MNHEY and CDR2 SVGAGI come from the germline V gene. This CDR3 spans 15 amino acids. The CDR3 sequence is CASSYSGGSGETQYF. The CDR3 DNA is TGTGCCAGCAGTTACTCTGGGGGGAGCGGAGAGACCCAGTACTTC.

This clonotype was detected a few times. The chain recombines TRBV28 with TRBJ1-1; D is unclear. The CDR3 consists of 12 residues. Germline CDR1 is MDHEN and CDR2 is SYDVKM. The V end was cut by 4 bases, the J end by 11 bases, with 14 bases between. The CDR3 protein is CASSYRLAKAFF. CDR3 sequence (DNA): TGTGCCAGCAGTTATAGGCTGGCTAAGGCTTTCTTT.